The text below deals with one TCR beta chain. CDR1 and CDR2 (germline): MNHEY, SVGEGT. The CDR3 contains 14 residues. V was clipped by 0 bases and J by 3 bases, with 6 bases between them. Among the patients, aged 18 to 65, hyperthyroidism was newly diagnosed and had lasted under 2 months. Patients having uncontrolled infection, another autoimmune disease, pregnancy or lactation were not included. Diagnosis relied on clinical symptoms, serum thyroxine and TRAb, thyroid ultrasound and orbital computed tomography. The data belong to a study of T cells in Graves' hyperthyroidism and ophthalmopathy. At the level of the study: The authors collected peripheral blood at initial diagnosis, before any treatment.

Amplification yielded TCR beta CDR3 regions, with RNA transcripts as the source. In the first-round RT-PCR of the TCR CDR3, the HTBI primer set was used. Each CDR3 protein gets one entry after TCRdb re-called the multiplex PCR reads with MiXCR. There are fewer than 900,000 distinct CDR3 sequences in the sample; 18% occur only once, and approximately 15% lies in the top ten. The clonotype comes from a woman aged 45-59 years with Graves' hyperthyroidism that later progressed to Graves' ophthalmopathy. This chain joins TRBV6-2 or TRBV6-3 and TRBJ2-1, with TRBD2 as a possible D gene (5 bases). Sample: blood. The CDR3 loop is CASSYSGNYNEQFF. DNA for the CDR3: TGTGCCAGCAGTTACTCCGGGAACTACAATGAGCAGTTCTTC.